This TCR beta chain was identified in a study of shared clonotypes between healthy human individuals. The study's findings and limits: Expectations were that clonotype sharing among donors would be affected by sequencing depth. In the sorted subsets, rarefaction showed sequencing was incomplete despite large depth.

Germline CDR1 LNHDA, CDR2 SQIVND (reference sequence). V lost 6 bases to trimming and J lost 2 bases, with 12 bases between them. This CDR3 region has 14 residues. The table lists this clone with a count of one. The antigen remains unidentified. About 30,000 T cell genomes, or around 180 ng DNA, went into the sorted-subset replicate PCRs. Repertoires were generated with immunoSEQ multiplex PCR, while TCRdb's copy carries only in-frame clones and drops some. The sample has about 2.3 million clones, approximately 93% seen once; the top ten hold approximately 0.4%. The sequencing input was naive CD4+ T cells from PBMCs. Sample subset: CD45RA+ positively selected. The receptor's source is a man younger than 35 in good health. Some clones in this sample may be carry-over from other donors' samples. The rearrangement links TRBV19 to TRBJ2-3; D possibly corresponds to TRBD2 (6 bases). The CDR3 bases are TGTGCCAGTAGCGTAGCGGACCCCACAGATACGCAGTATTTT. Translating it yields CASSVADPTDTQYF.